This T cell receptor beta chain was recorded in a study of T-cell memory formation after mild COVID-19. The germline V gene has CDR1 MNHEY and CDR2 SVGEGT. V lost 8 bases and J lost 7, with 24 bases in between. This CDR3 is built from 16 residues. Each CDR3 protein is one row after TCRdb ran MiXCR on the 5' RACE reads. The table shows some 440,000 distinct CDR3 sequences, with about 23% occurring only once. The table lists this clonotype with a few counts. Sequencing was carried out using PBMCs or a T cell subset sorted from them (not recorded which). The rearrangement links TRBV6-2 or TRBV6-3 to TRBJ1-5, with D perhaps matching TRBD1 (5 bases). This TCR was sampled from an adult woman who had mild COVID-19 (a few samples of this study predate the infection). Cell type and time point are not known. CDR3 amino acids: CASSRVRGRRGQPQHF. CDR3 nucleotide sequence: TGTGCCAGCTCTCGAGTCCGGGGGAGAAGGGGACAGCCCCAGCATTTT.